This TCR beta chain was found in a study of regulatory T cells in long-lasting Graves disease. The TCR beta library used iRepertoire HTBI primers with Arm-PCR amplification of CDR3. TCRdb itself ran the multiplex PCR reads through MiXCR, one entry per CDR3 protein. The table lists roughly 430,000 distinct CDR3 sequences, 21% of them singletons. The germline CDR1 and CDR2 sequences are DFQATT and SNEGSKA (reference sequence). This CDR3 has 15 amino acids. V lost 4 bases to trimming and J lost 0 bases, with 10 bases between them. The sample's time point: persistent/refractory GD, antithyroid drugs over 5 years with positive TRAb. Isolated PBMC RNA provided the starting material for the TCR library. In each case, Graves' disease was diagnosed per American Thyroid Association guidelines. This clonotype has at least ten counts.

The chain combines TRBV20-1 with TRBJ1-6; D possibly corresponds to TRBD1 (5 bases). The sequences come from peripheral blood mononuclear cells (PBMCs), collected when the disease was refractory, from a patient treated with antithyroid drugs. The origin of this receptor is a female donor with Graves disease. The CDR3 nucleotides are TGCAGTGCTATGGGCGGGGGCTCCTATAATTCACCCCTCCACTTT. Protein sequence: CSAMGGGSYNSPLHF.